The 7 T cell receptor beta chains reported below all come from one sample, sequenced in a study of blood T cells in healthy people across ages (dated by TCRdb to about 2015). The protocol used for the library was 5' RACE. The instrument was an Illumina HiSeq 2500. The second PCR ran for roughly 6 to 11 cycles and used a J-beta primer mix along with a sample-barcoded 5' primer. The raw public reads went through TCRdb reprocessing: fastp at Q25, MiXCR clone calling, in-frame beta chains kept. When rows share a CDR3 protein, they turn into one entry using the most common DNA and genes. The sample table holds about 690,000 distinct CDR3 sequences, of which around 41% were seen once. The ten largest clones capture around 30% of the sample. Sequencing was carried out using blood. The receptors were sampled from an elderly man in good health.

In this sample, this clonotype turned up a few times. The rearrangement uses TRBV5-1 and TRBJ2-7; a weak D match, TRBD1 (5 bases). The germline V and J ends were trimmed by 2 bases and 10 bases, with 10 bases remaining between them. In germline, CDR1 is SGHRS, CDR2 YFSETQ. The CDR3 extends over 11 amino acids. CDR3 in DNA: TGCGCCAGCAGCTTCGACAGTATACAGTACTTC. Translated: CASSFDSIQYF.

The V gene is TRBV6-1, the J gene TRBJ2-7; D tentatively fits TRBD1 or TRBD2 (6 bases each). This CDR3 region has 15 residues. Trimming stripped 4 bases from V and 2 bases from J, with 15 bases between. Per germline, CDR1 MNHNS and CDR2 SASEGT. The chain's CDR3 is CASSVSGAPPYEQYF. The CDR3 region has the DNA TGTGCCAGCAGTGTTTCGGGGGCCCCTCCCTACGAGCAGTACTTC.

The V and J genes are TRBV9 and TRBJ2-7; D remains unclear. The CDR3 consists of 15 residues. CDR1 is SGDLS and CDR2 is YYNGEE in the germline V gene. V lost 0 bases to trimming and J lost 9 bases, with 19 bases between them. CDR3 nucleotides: TGTGCCAGCAGCGTAGAGCCCGTAGAGGTGGCGCGGCAGTACTTC. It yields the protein CASSVEPVEVARQYF.

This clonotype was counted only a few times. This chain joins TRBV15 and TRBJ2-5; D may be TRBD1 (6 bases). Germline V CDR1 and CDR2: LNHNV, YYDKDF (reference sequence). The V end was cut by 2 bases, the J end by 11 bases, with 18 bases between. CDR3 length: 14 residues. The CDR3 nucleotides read TGTGCCACCAGCAGAACGACAGGAGCTAGGGAGCAGTACTTC. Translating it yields CATSRTTGAREQYF.

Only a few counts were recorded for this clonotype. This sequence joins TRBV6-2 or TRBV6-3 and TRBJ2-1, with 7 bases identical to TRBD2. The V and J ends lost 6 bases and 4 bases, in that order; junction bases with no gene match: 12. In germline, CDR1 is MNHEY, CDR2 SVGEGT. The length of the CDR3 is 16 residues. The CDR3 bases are TGTGCCAGCAGACCGACGAACCCGGGAGGTTACAATGAGCAGTTCTTC. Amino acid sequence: CASRPTNPGGYNEQFF.

CDR3 residues: CASSLEWTPGGTDTQYF. Written as DNA, the CDR3 is TGTGCCAGCAGCTTGGAATGGACCCCAGGGGGGACAGATACGCAGTATTTT. The V gene is TRBV5-4, the J gene TRBJ2-3, with D perhaps matching TRBD1 (7 bases). V shed 0 bases and J shed 3 bases, with 17 bases lying between them. CDR3 size: 17 residues. Germline CDR1 and CDR2: SGHNT and YYREEE (reference sequence). Supplemented by reference TRBV5-4 and TRBJ2-3, the full variable domain reads ETGVTQSPTHLIKTRGQQVTLRCSSQSGHNTVSWYQQALGQGPQFIFQYYREEENGRGNFPPRFSGLQFPNYSSELNVNALELDDSALYLCASSLEWTPGGTDTQYFGPGTRLTVL.

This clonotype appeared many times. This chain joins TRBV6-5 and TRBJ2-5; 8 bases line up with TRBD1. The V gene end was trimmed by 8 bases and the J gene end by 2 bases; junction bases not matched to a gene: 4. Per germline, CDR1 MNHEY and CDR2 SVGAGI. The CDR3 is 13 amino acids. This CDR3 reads CASGRTGQETQYF. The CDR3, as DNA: TGTGCCAGCGGGCGGACAGGGCAAGAGACCCAGTACTTC.